The rows below give T cell receptor beta chains drawn from one sample of a study of CD8+ T cells in alopecia areata. Clones were sequenced by immunoSEQ multiplex PCR, and TCRdb holds only the in-frame ones, with some missing. The data hold roughly 220,000 clones, with approximately 70% observed a single time. The sequences come from CD4+ T cells sorted from blood, collected at approximately week 45, from a patient treated with tofacitinib. The receptors come from a human donor with alopecia areata. CDR3s include the opening cysteine and the closing phenylalanine or tryptophan.

>TRBV5-1|TRBJ2-7
CASSLTGDLKFYVQYF
>TRBV5-6|TRBJ2-7
CASSPLLIGGSAREQYF
>TRBV5-4|TRBJ1-5
CASSRSNQPQHF
>TRBV7-9|TRBJ1-2
CASSELSGRGMAF
>TRBV7-3|TRBJ2-3
CASSRTSLGTDTQYF
>TRBV6-6|TRBJ2-1
CASSSAWGRGGNEQFF
>TRBV14|TRBJ2-3
CASSPRLTDTQYF
>TRBV6-1|TRBJ2-7
CASSAGFGQYF
>TRBV9|TRBJ2-2
CASSVGAGLAGTGELFF
>TRBV28|TRBJ1-1
CASSPGNRNTEAFF
>TRBV29-1|TRBJ1-1
CSVKQGMDTEAFF
>TRBV2|TRBJ1-2
CASSEVESYGYTF
>TRBV11-2|TRBJ2-3
CASSNTDTQYF
>TRBV30|TRBJ2-2
CAHRLAGGGELFF
>TRBV19|TRBJ1-1
CASKARTGEAFF
>TRBV9|TRBJ2-3
CASSVVVGLGTDTQYF
>TRBV5-6|TRBJ2-5
CASRTEGETQYF
>TRBV29-1|TRBJ1-2
CSVDAVNYGYTF
>TRBV9|TRBJ2-1
CASSLRGGASNEQFF
>TRBV29-1|TRBJ1-6
CSPLGGRSSYNSPLHF
>TRBV5-6|TRBJ1-1
CASSLPGQVAFF
>TRBV6-5|TRBJ2-7
CASSGPGGEQYF
>TRBV7-9|TRBJ2-1
CASRLGTVVTNEQFF
>TRBV5-4|TRBJ2-2
CASSRASGVTGELFF
>TRBV9|TRBJ1-5
CASSVAVQPQHF
>TRBV5-6|TRBJ1-2
CASSLTDRPSLGGYTF
>TRBV18|TRBJ2-1
CASRQADRGEQFF
>TRBV29-1|TRBJ2-6
CSGASDPKAGANVLTF
>TRBV30|TRBJ1-2
CAWSVTGTWSGYTF
>TRBV6-5|TRBJ2-3
CASSRLAGATDTQYF
>TRBV14|TRBJ2-7
CASSQTGLGYEQYF
>TRBV29-1|TRBJ1-1
CSVETSADTEAFF
>TRBV2|TRBJ2-6
CASTGQSSGANVLTF